This T cell receptor beta chain derives from a study of cytomegalovirus exposure and HLA in healthy donors. V was clipped by 6 bases and J by 12 bases, with 9 bases between them. The CDR3 loop spans 11 amino acids. Germline loops: CDR1 MGHDK, CDR2 SYGVNS. Primers for the PCR totalled 60 Vbeta and 13 Jbeta. The assay was immunoSEQ multiplex PCR, and TCRdb's table has in-frame clones only and misses some. Of some 200,000 clones listed, 10% to 15% are singletons. This clone was found a few times. The antigen remains unidentified. Findings and limits, study-wide: A later analysis, which compared TCR beta chains of equal frequency, found the HLA-associated ones more clonally expanded. There were reportedly fewer N-insertions in an Asian-associated ancestry cluster than the approximately 640-donor mean, in a later analysis. Common viral pathogens (according to a later analysis) appeared linked to several of the most significant clusters.

Sequencing used PBMCs. The V gene is TRBV25-1, the J gene TRBJ1-6; D gene uncertain. The TCR originated in a man in his fifties in good health and CMV-seropositive. The chain's CDR3 is CASSRVGPLHF. The CDR3 DNA follows: TGTGCCAGCAGCCGGGTAGGACCCCTCCACTTT.